These 5 T cell receptor beta chains originate from one sample sequenced in a study of T cells in Graves' hyperthyroidism and ophthalmopathy. It was RNA transcripts that yielded the amplified TCR beta CDR3 regions. Primed by the HTBI set, a first-round RT-PCR was run on the TCR CDR3. MiXCR, run by TCRdb on the multiplex PCR reads, gives a single entry per CDR3 protein. The sample yields 550,000 to 650,000 distinct CDR3 sequences, 13% to 15% seen once. The sequenced sample consisted of blood. Source of these receptors: a woman in her 40s with Graves' hyperthyroidism.

This clonotype was counted only a few times. The chain is built from TRBV11-2 and TRBJ2-5; tentative D call: TRBD1 (6 bases). The CDR3 spans 16 residues. V lost 5 bases, J lost 0 bases, and 16 bases lay in between. CDR1 SGHAT and CDR2 FQNNGV come from the germline V gene. The DNA for the CDR3 is TGTGCCAGCAGCCCGACCCGGGACACCCACCAAGAGACCCAGTACTTC. This encodes CASSPTRDTHQETQYF.

The sample holds many counts of this clonotype. This chain joins TRBV7-9 and TRBJ2-3, with a possible D match to TRBD2 (5 bases). The CDR3 is 15 amino acids. Trimming pared 0 bases from V and 6 bases from J, leaving 13 bases between. The V gene's germline CDR1 is SEHNR and CDR2 FQNEAQ (reference sequence). The CDR3 region is CASSLAVAGGDTQYF. Here the CDR3 DNA reads TGTGCCAGCAGCTTAGCGGTGGCGGGTGGTGATACGCAGTATTTT.

This clonotype was recorded many times. This chain uses TRBV28 with TRBJ1-6; possibly TRBD1 for D (5 bases). From germline, CDR1 is MDHEN and CDR2 SYDVKM. This CDR3 has 13 residues. Trimming stripped 8 bases from V and 6 bases from J, with 11 bases between. Written as DNA, the CDR3 is TGTGCCAGCGGGAGGGGTGGTAATTCACCCCTCCACTTT. The encoded protein is CASGRGGNSPLHF.

The rearrangement links TRBV19 to TRBJ1-5; 8 bases map to TRBD1. The CDR3 extends over 20 amino acids. Trimming took 9 bases from V and 0 from J; bases not matched to a gene: 22. Germline assignment: CDR1 LNHDA and CDR2 SQIVND (reference sequence). DNA of the CDR3: TGTGCCAGCGAGAGGCGACCACAGGGGGTTTACCAGGATAGCAATCAGCCCCAGCATTTT. Protein: CASERRPQGVYQDSNQPQHF.

This clonotype was observed many times. The chain joins TRBV5-1 to TRBJ2-1, with 8 bases fitting TRBD1. V lost 7 bases and J lost 4; bases outside the gene matches: 7. CDR3 length equals 14 residues. Per the germline V gene, CDR1 is SGHRS and CDR2 is YFSETQ. The CDR3 protein is CASGRDRLYNEQFF. The CDR3 DNA follows: TGCGCCAGCGGCCGGGACAGGCTATACAATGAGCAGTTCTTC.